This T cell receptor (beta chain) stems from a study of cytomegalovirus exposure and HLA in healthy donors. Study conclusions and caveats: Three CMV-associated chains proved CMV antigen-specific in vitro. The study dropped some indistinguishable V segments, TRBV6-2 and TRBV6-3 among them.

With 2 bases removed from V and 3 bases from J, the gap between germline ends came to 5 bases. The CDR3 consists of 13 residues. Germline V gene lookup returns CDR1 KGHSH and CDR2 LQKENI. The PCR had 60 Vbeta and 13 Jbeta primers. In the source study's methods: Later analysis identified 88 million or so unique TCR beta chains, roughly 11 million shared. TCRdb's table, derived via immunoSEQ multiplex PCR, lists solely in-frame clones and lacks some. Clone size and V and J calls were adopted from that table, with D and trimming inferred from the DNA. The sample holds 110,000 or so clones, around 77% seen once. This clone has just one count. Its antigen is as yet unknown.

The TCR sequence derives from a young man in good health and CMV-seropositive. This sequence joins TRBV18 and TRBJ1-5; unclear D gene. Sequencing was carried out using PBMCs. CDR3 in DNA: TGTGCCAGCTCACCAGGGCCCAATCAGCCCCAGCATTTT. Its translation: CASSPGPNQPQHF.